This passage covers 19 T cell receptor beta chains from one sample sequenced in a study of blood T cell repertoires in COVID-19. Some clones are missing from TCRdb's copy, which holds only in-frame ones; the method was immunoSEQ multiplex PCR. The sample lists about 150,000 clones; under 85% were seen once. Material: peripheral blood. The receptors come from a woman of 80 years or more with acute or convalescent COVID-19.

This sequence joins TRBV19 and TRBJ2-3, with 7 bases fitting TRBD2. The V gene's germline CDR1 is LNHDA and CDR2 SQIVND (reference sequence). The ends lost 4 bases at V and 0 bases at J; junction bases unmatched: 4. The CDR3 loop spans 15 amino acids. The CDR3 nucleotides read TGTGCCAGTAGTACTCTGGGGGGGAGCACAGATACGCAGTATTTT. Encoded protein: CASSTLGGSTDTQYF. Full variable domain (missing parts from reference TRBV19 and TRBJ2-3): DGGITQSPKYLFRKEGQNVTLSCEQNLNHDAMYWYRQDPGQGLRLIYYSQIVNDFQKGDIAEGYSVSREKKESFPLTVTSAQKNPTAFYLCASSTLGGSTDTQYFGPGTRLTVL.

The rearrangement links TRBV18 to TRBJ2-7; 8 bases are a match to TRBD1. CDR3 length: 19 residues. Losses at the gene ends were 0 bases for V and 2 bases for J; bases not matched to a gene: 15. Germline assignment: CDR1 KGHSH and CDR2 LQKENI. This CDR3 reads CASSPPIGTGPHEAYEQYF. The CDR3, as DNA: TGTGCCAGCTCACCACCGATTGGGACAGGACCCCACGAAGCCTACGAGCAGTACTTC. Looking up the rest from reference TRBV18 and TRBJ2-7 gives the full variable domain: NAGVMQNPRHLVRRRGQEARLRCSPMKGHSHVYWYRQLPEEGLKFMVYLQKENIIDESGMPKERFSAEFPKEGPSILRIQQVVRGDSAAYFCASSPPIGTGPHEAYEQYFGPGTRLTVT.

The count of this clone is one. This chain uses TRBV29-1 with TRBJ1-1; no clear D. Germline CDR1 SQVTM, CDR2 ANQGSEA. This CDR3 spans 13 amino acids. Trimming took 2 bases from V and 1 from J, leaving 8 bases between them. The CDR3 nucleotides read TGCAGCGTTGAAAGCGCCAAGAACACTGAAGCTTTCTTT. This translates into CSVESAKNTEAFF.

The rearrangement uses TRBV25-1 and TRBJ2-5, with D hard to call. The germline V gene encodes CDR1 MGHDK and CDR2 SYGVNS. CDR3 length: 17 residues. V was trimmed by 2 bases and J by 2 bases, leaving 18 bases between them. The CDR3 DNA sequence: TGTGCCAGCAGTGAAGTGGCGTTCTTGAGAGGTCAAGAGACCCAGTACTTC. This translates into CASSEVAFLRGQETQYF.

This CDR3 is CASSSTWGPKLSYEQYF. The CDR3 bases are TGCGCCAGCAGCTCCACCTGGGGCCCAAAACTTTCCTACGAGCAGTACTTC. The V call is TRBV5-1, the J call TRBJ2-7; a weak D match, TRBD1 (5 bases). Trimming took off 3 bases at V and 1 base at J, with 20 bases between the two ends. The CDR3 loop spans 17 amino acids. Germline CDR1 is SGHRS and CDR2 is YFSETQ.

This clone has just a few counts. The V call is TRBV5-8, the J call TRBJ2-7; D unresolved. This CDR3 is 14 amino acids long. Between the trimmed V and J ends, which lost 4 bases and 7 bases, there was a span of 18 bases. The V gene's germline CDR1 is SGHTS and CDR2 YDEGEE. CDR3 bases: TGTGCCAGCAGCCAACCCGGGTATGTGTTAGAGCAGTACTTC. Residues: CASSQPGYVLEQYF.

The chain has TRBV5-6 and TRBJ2-7; possibly TRBD2 for D (7 bases). Germline CDR1 SGHDT, CDR2 YYEEEE. This CDR3 is 15 amino acids long. V was shortened by 0 bases and J by 6 bases, with 16 bases between the two germline ends. The CDR3 region has the DNA TGTGCCAGCAGCTTGGCCGGGGAGGGAGGGGGCGAGCAGTACTTC. Translation gives CASSLAGEGGGEQYF.

This clone has more than one count but fewer than ten. The chain recombines TRBV5-5 with TRBJ1-1; the match to TRBD1 covers 8 bases. CDR1 and CDR2 (germline): SGHKS, YYEKEE (reference sequence). Losses at the gene ends were 0 bases for V and 4 bases for J; bases not matched to a gene: 5. CDR3 length equals 15 residues. As DNA, the CDR3 is TGTGCCAGCAGCTTGGTTTGGACAGGGTTCACTGAAGCTTTCTTT. Its protein is CASSLVWTGFTEAFF.

The J gene is TRBJ1-1, the V gene TRBV9; 9 bases match TRBD1. Germline V lookup: CDR1 SGDLS, CDR2 YYNGEE. V shed 2 bases, J shed 4 bases, and the junction held 6 bases outside the gene matches. There are 15 residues in the CDR3. For the CDR3, the DNA is TGTGCCAGCAGCGTCGGGACAGGGAGTTCCACTGAAGCTTTCTTT. This sequence encodes CASSVGTGSSTEAFF. Variable domain in full (rest from reference TRBV9 and TRBJ1-1): DSGVTQTPKHLITATGQRVTLRCSPRSGDLSVYWYQQSLDQGLQFLIQYYNGEERAKGNILERFSAQQFPDLHSELNLSSLELGDSALYFCASSVGTGSSTEAFFGQGTRLTVV.

The CDR3 nucleotides are TGTGCCAGTAATTCCCAGGGAAGCAATCAGCCCCAGCATTTT. It is translated as CASNSQGSNQPQHF. The chain recombines TRBV19 with TRBJ1-5, with D possibly being TRBD1 (5 bases). V lost 7 bases and J 1 base, leaving 11 bases between the germline ends. The CDR3 contains 14 residues. CDR1 and CDR2 (germline): LNHDA, SQIVND (reference sequence). The complete variable domain, with remaining parts taken from reference TRBV19 and TRBJ1-5, reads DGGITQSPKYLFRKEGQNVTLSCEQNLNHDAMYWYRQDPGQGLRLIYYSQIVNDFQKGDIAEGYSVSREKKESFPLTVTSAQKNPTAFYLCASNSQGSNQPQHFGDGTRLSIL.

The rearrangement joins TRBV25-1 to TRBJ1-4, with D possibly being TRBD1 (5 bases). V lost 8 bases to trimming and J lost 1 base, with 8 bases between them. CDR1 and CDR2 (germline): MGHDK, SYGVNS. The CDR3 loop spans 13 amino acids. The CDR3 protein is CASGGLTNEKLFF. The CDR3 DNA sequence: TGTGCCAGCGGGGGACTAACTAATGAAAAACTGTTTTTT. Full variable domain (missing parts from reference TRBV25-1 and TRBJ1-4): EADIYQTPRYLVIGTGKKITLECSQTMGHDKMYWYQQDPGMELHLIHYSYGVNSTEKGDLSSESTVSRIRTEHFPLTLESARPSHTSQYLCASGGLTNEKLFFGSGTQLSVL.

V and J are TRBV6-6 and TRBJ1-4; 9 bases agree with TRBD1. V trimming: 5 bases; J trimming: 8 bases; junction bases outside the gene matches: 9. The CDR3 extends over 15 amino acids. CDR1 is MNHNY and CDR2 is SVGAGI in the germline V gene (reference sequence). DNA for the CDR3: TGTGCCAGCAGTCCGGGACAGGGACGGCGAGAAAAACTGTTTTTT. It encodes CASSPGQGRREKLFF.

The chain links TRBV6-2 or TRBV6-3 to TRBJ2-7; tentative D call: TRBD1 (6 bases). The CDR3 consists of 17 residues. Trimming left V 0 bases short and J 8 bases short, with 23 bases between. Germline loops: CDR1 MNHEY, CDR2 SVGEGT. The DNA for the CDR3 is TGTGCCAGCAGTTACTCTTTAGGACAGCGAACCTACGAGCAGCAGTACTTC. This gives the protein CASSYSLGQRTYEQQYF.

This rearrangement joins TRBV6-5 to TRBJ2-1; TRBD2 is a possible D gene (6 bases). The V gene's germline CDR1 is MNHEY and CDR2 SVGAGI. This CDR3 comprises 12 residues. V was trimmed by 11 bases and J by 4 bases, leaving 12 bases between them. This CDR3 is CASRAGYNEQFF. For the CDR3, the DNA is TGTGCCTCCCGGGCGGGGTACAATGAGCAGTTCTTC.

The J gene is TRBJ1-1, the V gene TRBV7-2; no clear D. Germline V lookup: CDR1 SGHTA, CDR2 FQGNSA. The CDR3 runs to 17 residues. V lost 3 bases and J lost 5, with 22 bases in between. CDR3 sequence (DNA): TGTGCCAGCAGCTTCGCGGGTCAGGTGAACATGTGGACTGAAGCTTTCTTT. This sequence encodes CASSFAGQVNMWTEAFF.

This sequence joins TRBV5-5 and TRBJ1-5; possibly TRBD1 for D (5 bases). This CDR3 is built from 16 residues. V lost 1 base to trimming and J lost 4 bases, with 15 bases between them. Germline V CDR1 and CDR2: SGHKS, YYEKEE (reference sequence). The CDR3: CASSLLTGTLNQPQHF. DNA of the CDR3: TGTGCCAGCAGCTTGCTTACAGGTACCCTAAATCAGCCCCAGCATTTT.

This chain links TRBV18 with TRBJ1-2; maybe TRBD1 (5 bases). Germline CDR1 KGHSH, CDR2 LQKENI. V gave up 2 bases and J gave up 3 bases, with 13 bases separating them. The length of the CDR3 is 15 residues. In nucleotides, the CDR3 is TGTGCCAGCTCACCATCGGTCCAGGGATACTATGGCTACACCTTC. Protein sequence: CASSPSVQGYYGYTF.

Here the CDR3 DNA reads TGTGCCTGGAGCGGGACAGGGATTTCCTACGAGCAGTACTTC. The encoded protein is CAWSGTGISYEQYF. The V and J genes are TRBV30 and TRBJ2-7; 9 positions agree with TRBD1. V shed 3 bases and J 1 base; nucleotides not matched to a gene: 4. Germline V gene data show CDR1 as GTSNPN and CDR2 as SVGIG (reference sequence). The CDR3 sequence is 14 residues long.

The V call is TRBV6-2 or TRBV6-3, the J call TRBJ2-2; D is unresolved. The germline V gene has CDR1 MNHEY and CDR2 SVGEGT. This CDR3 is built from 12 residues. Trimming pared 5 bases from V and 6 bases from J, leaving 7 bases between. The chain's CDR3 is CASSTTPGELFF. The CDR3 DNA reads as TGTGCCAGCAGTACTACCCCCGGGGAGCTGTTTTTT.